This T cell receptor (beta chain) is drawn from a study of blood T cell repertoires in COVID-19. Ages ranged from about 18 to 100 years, with residence in approximately 25 US areas. Cohort allocation depended upon clinical history that participants reported. Germline V gives CDR1 MNHEY, CDR2 SVGEGT. CDR3 length: 16 amino acids. V was pared by 0 bases and J by 3 bases, with 12 bases between. Measured with immunoSEQ multiplex PCR; TCRdb has only the in-frame clones, and not every one. The table lists around 300,000 clones, over 75% of them singletons, with 2% to 3% in the top ten. This clonotype was sampled from a woman aged 18 to 35 who had recovered from COVID-19. The sample consisted of PBMCs or T cells enriched from blood (not recorded which). The chain joins TRBV6-2 or TRBV6-3 to TRBJ1-5; maybe TRBD1 (6 bases). The CDR3 DNA follows: TGTGCCAGCAGTTACTCGAGTCAGGGGCTCAATCAGCCCCAGCATTTT. Protein: CASSYSSQGLNQPQHF.